What follows describes a single TCR beta chain. No antigen is known for it. Germline V lookup: CDR1 KGHSH, CDR2 LQKENI. V was trimmed by 4 bases and J by 5 bases, leaving 16 bases between them. The CDR3 length is 15 residues. The data belong to a study of response to subunit inactivated influenza vaccine. Study-wide results and limits: It was the authors' suggestion that each seasonal influenza vaccination recruits few new T cells.

TCRdb independently ran MiXCR on the RT-PCR reads; one entry per CDR3 protein. The data show 650,000 to 800,000 distinct CDR3 sequences, less than 20% seen once. The chain is built from TRBV18 and TRBJ2-3, with D perhaps matching TRBD1 (7 bases). This TCR came from a man aged 50-60 years who received an inactivated influenza vaccine. The material was PBMCs from blood, obtained more than 4 days after vaccination. CDR3: CASSRDSGRVDTQYF. The DNA for the CDR3 is TGTGCCAGCTCACGGGACAGCGGGCGGGTAGATACGCAGTATTTT.